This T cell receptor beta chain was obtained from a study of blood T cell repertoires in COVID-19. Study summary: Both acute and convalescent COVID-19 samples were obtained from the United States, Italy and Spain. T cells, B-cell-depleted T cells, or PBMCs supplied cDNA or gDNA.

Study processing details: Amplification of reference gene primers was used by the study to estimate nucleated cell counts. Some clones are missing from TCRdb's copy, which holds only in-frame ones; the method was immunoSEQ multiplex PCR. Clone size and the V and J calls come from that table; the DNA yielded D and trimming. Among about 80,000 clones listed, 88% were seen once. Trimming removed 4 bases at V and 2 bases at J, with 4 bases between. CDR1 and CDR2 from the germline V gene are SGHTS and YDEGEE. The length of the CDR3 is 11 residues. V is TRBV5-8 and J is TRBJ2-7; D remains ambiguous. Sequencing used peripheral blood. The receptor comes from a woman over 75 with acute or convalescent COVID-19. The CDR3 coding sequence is TGTGCCAGCAGCCTAACCTACGAGCAGTACTTC. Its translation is CASSLTYEQYF.